This TCR beta chain was sequenced in a study of Graves' ophthalmopathy and Graves' hyperthyroidism. To note about this clonotype: Antigen unknown. One base away lies a much larger clone, so this may be a sequencing read error.

Whole-study results and caveats: A 13-signature model separated ophthalmopathy from stable hyperthyroidism, reaching 87.88% sensitivity and almost 82% specificity cross-validated.

Ophthalmopathy not arising within 18 months of follow-up defined hyperthyroidism as stable. None of the included patients had other autoimmune diseases, uncontrolled infections, pregnancy or lactation, as these led to exclusion. The V segment lost 5 bases and the J segment 0 bases; nucleotides outside the gene matches: 3. CDR1 and CDR2 (germline): DFQATT, SNEGSKA (reference sequence). The CDR3 runs 13 residues. Investigators amplified TCR beta CDR3 regions from RNA transcripts. An initial RT-PCR round employing HTBI primers preceded a second-round multiplex PCR. TCRdb processed the multiplex PCR reads anew with MiXCR; each CDR3 protein has one entry. Among just over 600,000 distinct CDR3 sequences listed, about 24% were seen once.

The clonotype was recovered from a young woman with stable Graves' hyperthyroidism. Some clones in this sample may be carry-over from other donors' samples. Input material: peripheral blood. The rearrangement uses TRBV20-1 and TRBJ2-5, with TRBD2 identical over 7 bases. CDR3 coding DNA: TGCAGTGCTCTACTAGCGAACCAAGAGACCCAGTACTTC. This gives the protein CSALLANQETQYF.